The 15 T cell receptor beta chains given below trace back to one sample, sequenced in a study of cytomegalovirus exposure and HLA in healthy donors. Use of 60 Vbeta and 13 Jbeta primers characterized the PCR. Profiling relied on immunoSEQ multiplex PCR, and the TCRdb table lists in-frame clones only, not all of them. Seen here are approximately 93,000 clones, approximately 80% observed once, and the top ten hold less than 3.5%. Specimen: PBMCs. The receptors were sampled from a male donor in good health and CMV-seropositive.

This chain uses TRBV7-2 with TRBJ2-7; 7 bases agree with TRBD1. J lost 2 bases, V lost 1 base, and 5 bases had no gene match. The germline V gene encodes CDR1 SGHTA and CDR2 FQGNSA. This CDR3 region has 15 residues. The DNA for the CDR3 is TGTGCCAGCAGCTTAGATCGGCAGGGGGCCTACGAGCAGTACTTC. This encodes CASSLDRQGAYEQYF. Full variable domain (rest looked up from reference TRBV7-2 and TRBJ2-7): GAGVSQSPSNKVTEKGKDVELRCDPISGHTALYWYRQSLGQGLEFLIYFQGNSAPDKSGLPSDRFSAERTGGSVSTLTIQRTQQEDSAVYLCASSLDRQGAYEQYFGPGTRLTVT.

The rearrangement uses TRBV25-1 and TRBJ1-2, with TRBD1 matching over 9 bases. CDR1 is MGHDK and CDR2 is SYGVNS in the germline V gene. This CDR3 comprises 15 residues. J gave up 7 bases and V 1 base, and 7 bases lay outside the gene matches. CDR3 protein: CASSEWYRGRGGYTF. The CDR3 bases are TGTGCCAGCAGTGAATGGTACAGGGGGCGCGGTGGCTACACCTTC.

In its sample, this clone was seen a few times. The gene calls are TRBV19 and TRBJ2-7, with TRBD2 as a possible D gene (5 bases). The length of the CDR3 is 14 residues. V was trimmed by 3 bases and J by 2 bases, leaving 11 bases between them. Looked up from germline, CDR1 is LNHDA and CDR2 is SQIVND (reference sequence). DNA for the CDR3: TGTGCCAGTAGTATCCGAGGGTTCGCCTACGAGCAGTACTTC. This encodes CASSIRGFAYEQYF.

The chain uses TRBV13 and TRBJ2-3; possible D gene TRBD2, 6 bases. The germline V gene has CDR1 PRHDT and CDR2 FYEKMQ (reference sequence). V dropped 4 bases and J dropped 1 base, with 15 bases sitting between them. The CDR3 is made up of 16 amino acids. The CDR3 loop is CASSSSGLTRTDTQYF. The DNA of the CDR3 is TGTGCCAGCAGCTCAAGTGGACTAACCCGCACAGATACGCAGTATTTT.

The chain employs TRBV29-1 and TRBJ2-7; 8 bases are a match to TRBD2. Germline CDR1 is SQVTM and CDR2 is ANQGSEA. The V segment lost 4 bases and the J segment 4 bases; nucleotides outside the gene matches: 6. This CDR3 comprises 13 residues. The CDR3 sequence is CSVGSGGLYEQYF. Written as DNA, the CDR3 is TGCAGCGTTGGGAGCGGGGGCCTATACGAGCAGTACTTC.

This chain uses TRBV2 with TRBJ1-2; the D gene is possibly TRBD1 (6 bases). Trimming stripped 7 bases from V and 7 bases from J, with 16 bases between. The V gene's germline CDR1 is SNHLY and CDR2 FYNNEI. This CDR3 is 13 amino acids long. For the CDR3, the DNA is TGTGCCAGCACACTCCGAGGGGGATCTGGCTACACCTTC. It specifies CASTLRGGSGYTF. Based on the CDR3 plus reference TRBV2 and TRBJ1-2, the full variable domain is EPEVTQTPSHQVTQMGQEVILRCVPISNHLYFYWYRQILGQKVEFLVSFYNNEISEKSEIFDDQFSVERPDGSNFTLKIRSTKLEDSAMYFCASTLRGGSGYTFGSGTRLTVV.

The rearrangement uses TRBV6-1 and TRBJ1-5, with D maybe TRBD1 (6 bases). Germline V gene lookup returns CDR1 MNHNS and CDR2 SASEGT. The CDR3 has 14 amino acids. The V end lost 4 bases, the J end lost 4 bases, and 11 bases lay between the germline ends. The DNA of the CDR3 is TGTGCCAGCAGTGCTGGACAGAAAAATCAGCCCCAGCATTTT. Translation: CASSAGQKNQPQHF.

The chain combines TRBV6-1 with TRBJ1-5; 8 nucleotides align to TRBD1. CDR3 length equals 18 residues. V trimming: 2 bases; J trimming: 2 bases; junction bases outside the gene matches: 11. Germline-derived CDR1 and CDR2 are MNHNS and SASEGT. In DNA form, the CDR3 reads TGTGCCAGCAGTGAAACGGACAGGGCTGTTGGGGGCAATCAGCCCCAGCATTTT. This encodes CASSETDRAVGGNQPQHF.

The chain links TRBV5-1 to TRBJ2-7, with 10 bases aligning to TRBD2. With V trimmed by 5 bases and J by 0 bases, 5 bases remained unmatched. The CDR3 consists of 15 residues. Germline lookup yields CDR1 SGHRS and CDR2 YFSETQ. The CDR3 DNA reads TGCGCCAGCAGTTTCCTAGCGGGGGCCTCCTACGAGCAGTACTTC. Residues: CASSFLAGASYEQYF. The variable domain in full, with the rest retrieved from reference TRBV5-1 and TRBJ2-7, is KAGVTQTPRYLIKTRGQQVTLSCSPISGHRSVSWYQQTPGQGLQFLFEYFSETQRNKGNFPGRFSGRQFSNSRSEMNVSTLELGDSALYLCASSFLAGASYEQYFGPGTRLTVT.

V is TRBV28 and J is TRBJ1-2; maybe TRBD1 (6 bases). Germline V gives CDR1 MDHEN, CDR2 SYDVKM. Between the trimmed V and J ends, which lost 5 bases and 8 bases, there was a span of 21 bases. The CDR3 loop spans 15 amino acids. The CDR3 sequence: CASSPALTGPIGYTF. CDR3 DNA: TGTGCCAGCAGTCCCGCCTTAACAGGGCCAATCGGCTACACCTTC.

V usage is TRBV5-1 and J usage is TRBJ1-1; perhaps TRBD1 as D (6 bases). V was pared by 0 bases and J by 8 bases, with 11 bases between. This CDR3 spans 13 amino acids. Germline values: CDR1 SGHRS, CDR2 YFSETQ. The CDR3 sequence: CASSLAGQGEAFF. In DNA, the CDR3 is TGCGCCAGCAGCTTGGCTGGCCAGGGGGAAGCTTTCTTT.

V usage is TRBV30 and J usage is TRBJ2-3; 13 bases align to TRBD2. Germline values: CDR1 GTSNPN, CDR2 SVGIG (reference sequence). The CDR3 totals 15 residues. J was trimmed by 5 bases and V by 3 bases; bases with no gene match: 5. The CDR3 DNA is TGTGCCTGGAGCTTACTAGCGGGGGGGCAAGATACGCAGTATTTT. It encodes CAWSLLAGGQDTQYF.

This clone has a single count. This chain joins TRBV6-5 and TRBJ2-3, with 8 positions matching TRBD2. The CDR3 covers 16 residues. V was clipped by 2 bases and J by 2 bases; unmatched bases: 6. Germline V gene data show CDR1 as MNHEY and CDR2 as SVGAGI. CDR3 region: CASSYRAAGDTDTQYF. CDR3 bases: TGTGCCAGCAGTTACCGGGCAGCGGGGGACACAGATACGCAGTATTTT.

CDR3 protein: CASSSLGAYEQYF. In DNA, the CDR3 is TGCGCCAGCAGCTCTCTCGGGGCCTACGAGCAGTACTTC. This rearrangement joins TRBV5-1 to TRBJ2-7, with D possibly matching TRBD2 (5 bases). The CDR3 contains 13 residues. Between the trimmed V and J ends, which lost 3 bases and 2 bases, there was a span of 9 bases. The germline V gene encodes CDR1 SGHRS and CDR2 YFSETQ.

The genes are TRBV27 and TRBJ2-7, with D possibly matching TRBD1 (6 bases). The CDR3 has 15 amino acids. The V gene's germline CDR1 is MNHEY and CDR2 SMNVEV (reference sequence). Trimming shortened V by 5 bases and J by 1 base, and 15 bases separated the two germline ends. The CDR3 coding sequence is TGTGCCAGCAGTCAAACCTCGGGACATTCCTACGAGCAGTACTTC. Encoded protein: CASSQTSGHSYEQYF.